Sequencing of this T cell receptor beta chain was carried out in a study of blood T cell repertoires in COVID-19. The table came from immunoSEQ multiplex PCR; TCRdb's copy has only in-frame clones and leaves some out. Among more than 250,000 clones listed, more than 70% were seen once. Trimming pared 5 bases from V and 5 bases from J, leaving 18 bases between. The CDR3 contains 15 residues. Germline V gene lookup returns CDR1 KGHSH and CDR2 LQKENI. The sample consisted of peripheral blood. This TCR came from a woman in her thirties with COVID-19, enrolled during active disease. J is TRBJ1-2 and V is TRBV18, with D possibly matching TRBD1 (6 bases). The CDR3 region has the DNA TGTGCCAGCTCAGCATACACAGGGAGAGATTATGGCTACACCTTC. It is translated as CASSAYTGRDYGYTF.